Listed below are T cell receptor beta chains from one sample, sequenced in a study of cytotoxic CD8 clonotypes in ibrutinib-treated CLL. TCRdb's copy holds only in-frame clones and misses some; the assay was immunoSEQ multiplex PCR. Here the sample spans over 250,000 clones, 60% to 80% being singletons. The source material was PBMCs, sampled at disease progression, from a patient treated with ibrutinib. These receptors originate from a human donor with chronic lymphocytic leukemia. CDR3s include the opening cysteine and the closing phenylalanine or tryptophan. A D gene is named only where the DNA matches it firmly. Size is omitted from some rows. Given values are once, few, many or a class for expanded clones.

size,D,V,length,J,DNA,CDR3
.,TRBD1,TRBV18,14,TRBJ1-1,TGTGCCAGCTCACCGACAGGGTTTGGCACTGAAGCTTTCTTT,CASSPTGFGTEAFF
.,.,TRBV7-8,16,TRBJ1-2,TGTGCCAGCAGCCACCCGGGCCACAGCGAGAACTATGGCTACACCTTC,CASSHPGHSENYGYTF
.,TRBD2,TRBV4-3,18,TRBJ2-3,TGCGCCAGCAGCCAAGAAAAGACTAGCGGGACTAGCACAGATACGCAGTATTTT,CASSQEKTSGTSTDTQYF
few,.,TRBV19,12,TRBJ1-2,TGTGCCAGTAGTATACAGGCCTATGGCTACACCTTC,CASSIQAYGYTF
.,.,TRBV9,14,TRBJ1-2,TGTGCCAGCAGCACCTGGGGGGGAGGAGGTGGCTACACCTTC,CASSTWGGGGGYTF
.,.,TRBV6-6,14,TRBJ2-7,TGTGCCAGCAGTTACGGCAGGAGCTCCTACGAGCAGTACTTC,CASSYGRSSYEQYF
.,.,TRBV27,14,TRBJ2-1,TGTGCCAGCAACCAGGGTGGCGCCTACAATGAGCAGTTCTTC,CASNQGGAYNEQFF
.,.,TRBV6-5,15,TRBJ1-1,TGTGCCAGCAGTAGTCACGGGCCAAGGGACACTGAAGCTTTCTTT,CASSSHGPRDTEAFF
once,TRBD1,TRBV2,14,TRBJ2-1,TGTGCCAGCATACCGGACAGGGGTGACAATGAGCAGTTCTTC,CASIPDRGDNEQFF
.,.,TRBV28,13,TRBJ1-1,TGTGCCAGCAAAGTGGGAGAGAACACTGAAGCTTTCTTT,CASKVGENTEAFF